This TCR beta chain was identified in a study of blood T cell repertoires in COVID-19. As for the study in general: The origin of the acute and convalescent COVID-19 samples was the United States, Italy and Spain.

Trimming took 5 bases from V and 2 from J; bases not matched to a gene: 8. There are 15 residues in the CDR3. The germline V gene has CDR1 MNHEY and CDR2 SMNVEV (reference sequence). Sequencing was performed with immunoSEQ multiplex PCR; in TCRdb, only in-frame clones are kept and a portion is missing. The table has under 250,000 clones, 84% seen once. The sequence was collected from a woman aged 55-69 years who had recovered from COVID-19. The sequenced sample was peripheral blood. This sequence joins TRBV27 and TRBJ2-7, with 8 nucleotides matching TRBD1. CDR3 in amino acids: CASSRQGTAPYEQYF. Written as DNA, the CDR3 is TGTGCCAGCAGTAGACAGGGGACAGCCCCCTACGAGCAGTACTTC.